These 27 T cell receptor beta chains originate from one sample sequenced in a study of blood T cell repertoires in COVID-19. Here immunoSEQ multiplex PCR was the method, and the copy in TCRdb shows in-frame clones only, minus some. Among 100,000 to 150,000 clones listed, about 83% were seen once. The sequenced material came from peripheral blood. These receptors came from a man between 65 and 80 years old with acute or convalescent COVID-19.

The V gene is TRBV5-1, the J gene TRBJ2-5; D is undetermined. Per germline, CDR1 SGHRS and CDR2 YFSETQ. V was trimmed by 3 bases and J by 5 bases, leaving 8 bases between them. The CDR3 loop spans 12 amino acids. The CDR3 reads CASSSSRETQYF. The CDR3, as DNA: TGCGCCAGCAGCTCCTCTAGGGAGACCCAGTACTTC.

The J gene is TRBJ1-1, the V gene TRBV7-3; D might be TRBD1 (5 bases). This CDR3 region has 13 residues. Trimming took off 2 bases at V and 4 bases at J, with 8 bases between the two ends. Germline lookup yields CDR1 SGHTA and CDR2 FQGTGA. The DNA of the CDR3 is TGTGCCAGCAGCTTAGGGGGGAGCACTGAAGCTTTCTTT. This codes for CASSLGGSTEAFF.

The chain recombines TRBV27 with TRBJ1-4; no firm D call. Per the germline V gene, CDR1 is MNHEY and CDR2 is SMNVEV (reference sequence). The V gene lost 7 bases and the J gene lost 1 base, with 13 bases spanning the gap. The CDR3 has 15 amino acids. This chain's CDR3 is CASNPGVGTNEKLFF. The CDR3 nucleotides read TGTGCCAGCAATCCCGGGGTAGGAACTAATGAAAAACTGTTTTTT.

The chain is built from TRBV30 and TRBJ1-5, with 9 bases identical to TRBD1. The CDR3 length is 13 residues. V shed 7 bases and J 0 bases; nucleotides not matched to a gene: 1. The germline gives CDR1 GTSNPN, CDR2 SVGIG (reference sequence). DNA for the CDR3: TGTGCCTCGGGACAGGGTAGCAATCAGCCCCAGCATTTT. Its translation: CASGQGSNQPQHF. The full variable domain, its missing parts supplied by reference TRBV30 and TRBJ1-5, is SQTIHQWPATLVQPVGSPLSLECTVEGTSNPNLYWYRQAAGRGLQLLFYSVGIGQISSEVPQNLSASRPQDRQFILSSKKLLLSDSGFYLCASGQGSNQPQHFGDGTRLSIL.

The CDR3 reads CASGSLFF. CDR3 nucleotides: TGTGCCAGCGGGAGTCTGTTCTTC. The rearrangement joins TRBV28 to TRBJ2-1; tentatively, D is TRBD2 (5 bases). V lost 8 bases and J 15 bases, leaving 8 bases between the germline ends. The CDR3 has 8 amino acids. Germline assignment: CDR1 MDHEN and CDR2 SYDVKM.

The chain has TRBV18 and TRBJ2-2, with TRBD1 matching over 8 bases. The junction had 4 bases not matched to a gene; V was cut back by 6 bases and J by 1 base. This CDR3 region has 15 residues. Germline assignment: CDR1 KGHSH and CDR2 LQKENI. CDR3 protein: CASSSGTGNTGELFF. CDR3 nucleotides: TGTGCCAGCTCGTCCGGGACAGGGAACACCGGGGAGCTGTTTTTT.

The CDR3 bases are TGTGCCACCAGCCTAACGGGACAGGGCTACAATGAGCAGTTCTTC. Amino acid sequence: CATSLTGQGYNEQFF. The rearrangement joins TRBV15 to TRBJ2-1; 9 bases are shared with TRBD1. The CDR3 contains 15 residues. CDR1 is LNHNV, CDR2 YYDKDF, per germline (reference sequence). The junction had 5 bases not matched to a gene; V was cut back by 5 bases and J by 3 bases.

The rearrangement joins TRBV6-1 to TRBJ1-5; 7 bases are a match to TRBD1. Per germline, CDR1 MNHNS and CDR2 SASEGT. The V segment lost 1 base and the J segment 5 bases; nucleotides outside the gene matches: 5. The CDR3 runs 15 residues. The chain's CDR3 is CASSEDRGIHQPQHF. CDR3 DNA: TGTGCCAGCAGTGAAGACAGGGGTATCCATCAGCCCCAGCATTTT.

V is TRBV15 and J is TRBJ2-3; 9 nucleotides match TRBD2. This CDR3 is built from 15 residues. Trimming cost V 7 bases and J 11 bases; bases outside gene matches: 16. CDR1 and CDR2 (germline): LNHNV, YYDKDF (reference sequence). The CDR3 DNA reads TGTGCCACCAAAATCGGCGGGGGGGCCACGGGCGGGCAGTATTTT. The encoded protein is CATKIGGGATGGQYF.

This chain links TRBV6-5 with TRBJ2-7, with TRBD1 matching over 8 bases. Germline V CDR1 and CDR2: MNHEY, SVGAGI. The CDR3 is made up of 15 amino acids. With V trimmed by 5 bases and J by 0 bases, 6 bases remained unmatched. The CDR3 region is CASSPGQGLSYEQYF. The CDR3 DNA follows: TGTGCCAGCAGTCCCGGACAGGGTCTCTCCTACGAGCAGTACTTC.

In this sample, this clone turned up once. The chain employs TRBV5-4 and TRBJ1-2; TRBD1 matches 7 bases. The CDR3 sequence is 16 residues long. CDR1 and CDR2 from the germline V gene are SGHNT and YYREEE (reference sequence). V shed 0 bases and J 4 bases; nucleotides not matched to a gene: 9. CDR3 nucleotides: TGTGCCAGCAGCTTGGCCGGAGGGGGCGTAAGCTATGGCTACACCTTC. Amino acids: CASSLAGGGVSYGYTF.

V gene TRBV3-1 (or the pseudogene TRBV3-2) combines with J gene TRBJ2-2, with a weak D call TRBD1 (6 bases). Trimming took 9 bases from V and 3 from J, leaving 8 bases between them. The CDR3 consists of 12 residues. The V gene's germline CDR1 is LGHDT and CDR2 YNNKEL (reference sequence). The CDR3, as DNA: TGTGCCAGTAACAGGGACACCGGGGAGCTGTTTTTT. Protein: CASNRDTGELFF.

The chain has TRBV5-1 and TRBJ2-3, with TRBD1 matching 9 bases. In germline, CDR1 is SGHRS, CDR2 YFSETQ. J was trimmed by 6 bases and V by 3 bases; bases with no gene match: 5. This CDR3 region has 14 residues. The CDR3 reads CASSSGTGTDTQYF. The CDR3, as DNA: TGCGCCAGCAGCTCCGGGACAGGGACTGATACGCAGTATTTT.

The chain is built from TRBV21-1 and TRBJ2-7; TRBD2, the table's D call, lacks a check against the DNA. TRBV21-1 is termed a pseudogene. The CDR3 totals 15 residues. CDR3 DNA: TGTGCCAGCAGCAAGGTCAGCGGGAGGTCCTACGAGCAGTACTTC. As protein: CASSKVSGRSYEQYF.

The chain joins TRBV28 to TRBJ2-2; possible D gene TRBD2, 5 bases. The CDR3 runs to 16 residues. The V gene lost 6 bases and the J gene lost 3 bases, with 17 bases spanning the gap. Germline V gene data show CDR1 as MDHEN and CDR2 as SYDVKM. CDR3 DNA: TGTGCCAGCAGGGCCGGGTGGCTAGCTTACACCGGGGAGCTGTTTTTT. Its translation: CASRAGWLAYTGELFF.

V gene TRBV29-1 combines with J gene TRBJ1-1, with TRBD1 matching 7 bases. Losses at the gene ends were 6 bases for V and 0 bases for J; bases not matched to a gene: 10. CDR1 and CDR2 from the germline V gene are SQVTM and ANQGSEA. The CDR3 is made up of 15 amino acids. The chain's CDR3 is CSVPGTATMNTEAFF. The CDR3 nucleotides are TGCAGCGTACCCGGGACAGCAACTATGAACACTGAAGCTTTCTTT.

CDR3 loop: CASSPRWTSGGLAKNIQYF. Written as DNA, the CDR3 is TGTGCCAGCTCACCACGATGGACTAGCGGGGGATTAGCCAAAAACATTCAGTACTTC. The gene calls are TRBV18 and TRBJ2-4, with 13 nucleotides matching TRBD2. Germline values: CDR1 KGHSH, CDR2 LQKENI. This CDR3 has 19 amino acids. Unmatched junction bases numbered 6, after V lost 1 base and J lost 0 bases.

The chain links TRBV5-8 to TRBJ2-1, with 8 bases identical to TRBD2. Germline V gives CDR1 SGHTS, CDR2 YDEGEE. J lost 10 bases, V lost 5 bases, and 8 bases had no gene match. CDR3 length: 13 residues. CDR3 DNA: TGTGCCAGCAGGCCAGCGGGAGAGGACGAGCAGTTCTTC. It encodes CASRPAGEDEQFF.

The chain employs TRBV2 and TRBJ2-5; 10 bases are shared with TRBD1. The length of the CDR3 is 13 residues. V shed 11 bases and J 5 bases; nucleotides not matched to a gene: 8. Per germline, CDR1 SNHLY and CDR2 FYNNEI. The CDR3 DNA reads as TGTGCCGACCGGGACAGGGGTCCGGAGACCCAGTACTTC. Protein: CADRDRGPETQYF.

The chain links TRBV5-4 to TRBJ1-1; a possible D gene is TRBD1 (5 bases). This CDR3 region has 13 residues. V lost 2 bases and J lost 4, with 9 bases in between. Per the germline V gene, CDR1 is SGHNT and CDR2 is YYREEE (reference sequence). CDR3 residues: CASSFREGTEAFF. CDR3 DNA: TGTGCCAGCAGCTTCAGGGAGGGCACTGAAGCTTTCTTT.

The rearrangement links TRBV6-5 to TRBJ2-1; D uncertain. V gave up 2 bases and J gave up 4 bases, with 9 bases separating them. This CDR3 has 14 residues. CDR1 is MNHEY and CDR2 is SVGAGI in the germline V gene. CDR3 amino acids: CASSYMGRYNEQFF. In DNA form, the CDR3 reads TGTGCCAGCAGTTACATGGGCCGATACAATGAGCAGTTCTTC.

The CDR3 DNA reads as TGTGCCAGCAGCAGGACAAGTTCGCCCCAAGAGACCCAGTACTTC. It codes for CASSRTSSPQETQYF. The gene calls are TRBV6-5 and TRBJ2-5; possibly TRBD1 for D (5 bases). V was trimmed by 6 bases and J by 1 base, leaving 15 bases between them. From germline, CDR1 is MNHEY and CDR2 SVGAGI. CDR3 length: 15 residues.

This chain joins TRBV6-2 or TRBV6-3 and TRBJ2-2; D might be TRBD1 (6 bases). The V gene's germline CDR1 is MNHEY and CDR2 SVGEGT. The CDR3 totals 13 residues. V was clipped by 6 bases and J by 9 bases, with 14 bases between them. The DNA for the CDR3 is TGTGCCAGCAGCCTCTACAGGGCCCGGGAGCTGTTTTTT. Protein: CASSLYRARELFF.

V usage is TRBV4-3 and J usage is TRBJ2-5; 10 nucleotides align to TRBD1. The CDR3 sequence is 15 residues long. Germline CDR1 reads LGHNA; CDR2 reads YSLEER. Unmatched junction bases numbered 3, after V lost 0 bases and J lost 5 bases. CDR3 bases: TGCGCCAGCAGCCAAGATTTGGACAGGGGGGAGACCCAGTACTTC. Amino acid sequence: CASSQDLDRGETQYF.

V gene TRBV30 combines with J gene TRBJ2-5, with D possibly being TRBD2 (5 bases). This CDR3 is built from 14 residues. Germline V lookup: CDR1 GTSNPN, CDR2 SVGIG (reference sequence). Trimming pared 6 bases from V and 5 bases from J, leaving 19 bases between. DNA of the CDR3: TGTGCCTGTTCGTCCGGGATCGGTCCGGAGACCCAGTACTTC. This codes for CACSSGIGPETQYF.

This chain joins TRBV10-3 and TRBJ1-3, with TRBD1 matching 7 bases. CDR3 length: 16 amino acids. From germline, CDR1 is ENHRY and CDR2 SYGVKD. V dropped 8 bases and J dropped 0; count of bases not matched to a gene: 10. CDR3: CAISSGTESSGNTIYF. The CDR3 coding sequence is TGTGCCATCTCATCCGGGACAGAGAGCTCTGGAAACACCATATATTTT.

The chain links TRBV5-5 to TRBJ2-5; 7 nucleotides agree with TRBD1. The CDR3 sequence is 14 residues long. V trimming: 4 bases; J trimming: 4 bases; junction bases outside the gene matches: 7. Germline loops: CDR1 SGHKS, CDR2 YYEKEE (reference sequence). CDR3: CASSVGQLGETQYF. The CDR3 DNA follows: TGTGCCAGCAGCGTGGGACAGCTCGGAGAGACCCAGTACTTC.